This TCR beta chain was captured in a study of technical replicates of blood from several donors. Measured with immunoSEQ multiplex PCR; TCRdb has only the in-frame clones, and not every one. The repertoire holds over 50,000 clones, about 89% seen once, with 5.2% in the top ten. CDR3 length: 19 amino acids. The V gene end was trimmed by 4 bases and the J gene end by 5 bases; junction bases not matched to a gene: 17. CDR1 and CDR2 (germline): SNHLY, FYNNEI. This clonotype was sampled from a human donor in good health. Some clones in this sample may be carry-over from other donors' samples. The chain joins TRBV2 to TRBJ2-7, with 13 bases identical to TRBD2. Sequenced: PBMCs. The CDR3 region is CASSAPSGTSGTGLHEQYF. The CDR3 bases are TGTGCCAGCAGTGCGCCCTCTGGGACTAGCGGGACCGGGCTCCACGAGCAGTACTTC.